These 18 T cell receptor beta chains were all obtained from the same sample, sequenced in a study of blood T cell repertoires in COVID-19. Produced via immunoSEQ multiplex PCR; TCRdb's table is partial and in-frame only. The data show 150,000 to 200,000 clones, with about 86% seen just once and 3.7% held by the top ten. Sequencing was carried out using peripheral blood. The receptors shown here come from a man aged 18 to 30 with active or convalescent COVID-19.

The J gene is TRBJ2-5, the V gene TRBV3-1 (or the pseudogene TRBV3-2), with a weak D call TRBD2 (7 bases). Germline values: CDR1 LGHDT, CDR2 YNNKEL (reference sequence). The CDR3 runs 15 residues. V was trimmed by 6 bases and J by 1 base, leaving 15 bases between them. CDR3 nucleotide sequence: TGTGCCAGCAGGGGATTGGCGGGGGCCCAAGAGACCCAGTACTTC. This sequence encodes CASRGLAGAQETQYF.

A single count supports this clone. The V and J genes are TRBV18 and TRBJ2-3; TRBD2 matches at 16 bases. V was clipped by 6 bases and J by 4 bases; unmatched bases: 16. This CDR3 spans 20 amino acids. Germline V gene sequence: CDR1 KGHSH, CDR2 LQKENI. The CDR3 sequence is CASSERNPGTSGRAPDTQYF. In nucleotides, the CDR3 is TGTGCCAGCTCGGAGAGGAACCCAGGGACTAGCGGGAGGGCCCCAGATACGCAGTATTTT.

The V and J genes are TRBV6-5 and TRBJ1-1, with a tentative D call TRBD1 (5 bases). The CDR3 totals 14 residues. Germline V gene data show CDR1 as MNHEY and CDR2 as SVGAGI. Trimming shortened V by 6 bases and J by 1 base, and 12 bases separated the two germline ends. The CDR3 DNA sequence: TGTGCCAGCAGCCAACAGACAGAGAACACTGAAGCTTTCTTT. This encodes CASSQQTENTEAFF.

This chain uses TRBV11-2 with TRBJ2-3, with 10 bases that match TRBD2. CDR3 size: 14 residues. Germline CDR1 reads SGHAT; CDR2 reads FQNNGV. The J segment lost 0 bases and the V segment lost 9 bases, leaving 3 bases of the junction unmatched. CDR3 region: CASSTSGSTDTQYF. Here the CDR3 DNA reads TGTGCCAGTTCGACTAGCGGGAGCACAGATACGCAGTATTTT.

This clone appeared a few times. CDR3 DNA sequence: TGTGCCAGTAGTATCCGGACTAGCGATTTCGGCGAGCAGTACTTC. Encoded protein: CASSIRTSDFGEQYF. The V and J genes are TRBV19 and TRBJ2-7; 9 bases are shared with TRBD2. V dropped 3 bases and J dropped 6; count of bases not matched to a gene: 9. CDR1 LNHDA and CDR2 SQIVND come from the germline V gene (reference sequence). This CDR3 is 15 amino acids long. The variable domain in full, completed from reference TRBV19 and TRBJ2-7, reads DGGITQSPKYLFRKEGQNVTLSCEQNLNHDAMYWYRQDPGQGLRLIYYSQIVNDFQKGDIAEGYSVSREKKESFPLTVTSAQKNPTAFYLCASSIRTSDFGEQYFGPGTRLTVT.

The chain joins TRBV19 to TRBJ1-2; tentatively, D is TRBD1 (5 bases). CDR1 and CDR2 (germline): LNHDA, SQIVND (reference sequence). This CDR3 spans 14 amino acids. Trimming cost V 5 bases and J 4 bases, with 14 bases left between them. The CDR3 spells CASSSSRGTYGYTF. The CDR3 DNA reads TGTGCCAGTAGTTCCTCCCGGGGGACCTATGGCTACACCTTC.

The chain links TRBV5-4 to TRBJ2-2; unclear D gene. The germline CDR1 and CDR2 sequences are SGHNT and YYREEE (reference sequence). The V gene lost 2 bases and the J gene lost 1 base, with 6 bases spanning the gap. This CDR3 has 14 residues. This CDR3 reads CASSFWRNTGELFF. The CDR3 DNA sequence: TGTGCCAGCAGCTTTTGGAGGAACACCGGGGAGCTGTTTTTT.

The chain has TRBV6-4 and TRBJ1-2, with D possibly TRBD1 on 5 matching bases. Germline V gene sequence: CDR1 MRHNA, CDR2 SNTAGT. Trimming shortened V by 3 bases and J by 5 bases, and 16 bases separated the two germline ends. This CDR3 region has 15 residues. CDR3 in amino acids: CASSESEGQLYGYTF. CDR3 nucleotide sequence: TGTGCCAGCAGTGAGTCGGAGGGGCAGCTTTATGGCTACACCTTC.

V usage is TRBV4-2 and J usage is TRBJ2-2; D might be TRBD2 (9 bases). This CDR3 spans 18 amino acids. CDR1 is LGHNA, CDR2 YNFKEQ, per germline. V dropped 4 bases and J dropped 5 bases, with 23 bases sitting between them. CDR3 bases: TGTGCCAGCAGCCCACAGGGGGGACTAGCCGGTGGTACCGGGGAGCTGTTTTTT. Its translation: CASSPQGGLAGGTGELFF.

V is TRBV3-1 (or the pseudogene TRBV3-2) and J is TRBJ1-2; 7 nucleotides match TRBD1. From germline, CDR1 is LGHDT and CDR2 YNNKEL (reference sequence). V was pared by 1 base and J by 2 bases, with 1 base of the junction left unmatched. This CDR3 has 14 amino acids. In DNA form, the CDR3 reads TGTGCCAGCAGCCAAGTACAGGGGAACTATGGCTACACCTTC. Protein sequence: CASSQVQGNYGYTF.

The chain joins TRBV7-2 to TRBJ2-2; 13 bases map to TRBD2. V dropped 5 bases and J dropped 3; count of bases not matched to a gene: 3. Per germline, CDR1 SGHTA and CDR2 FQGNSA. CDR3 length: 16 residues. The CDR3 coding sequence is TGTGCCAGCAGCCCGGGACTAGCGGGGTACACCGGGGAGCTGTTTTTT. Amino acid sequence: CASSPGLAGYTGELFF.

V and J are TRBV19 and TRBJ1-1; no reliable D call. Trimming took off 1 base at V and 0 bases at J, with 12 bases between the two ends. The CDR3 length is 16 residues. Germline assignment: CDR1 LNHDA and CDR2 SQIVND (reference sequence). The CDR3 sequence: CASSIVAGLMNTEAFF. CDR3 DNA sequence: TGTGCCAGTAGTATAGTCGCGGGGTTGATGAACACTGAAGCTTTCTTT. The full variable domain, with the rest looked up from reference TRBV19 and TRBJ1-1, is DGGITQSPKYLFRKEGQNVTLSCEQNLNHDAMYWYRQDPGQGLRLIYYSQIVNDFQKGDIAEGYSVSREKKESFPLTVTSAQKNPTAFYLCASSIVAGLMNTEAFFGQGTRLTVV.

A note on this clone: Other nucleotide sequences from this sample produce the same CDR3. The V gene is TRBV10-3, the J gene TRBJ2-7; 8 bases agree with TRBD1. V gave up 0 bases and J gave up 2 bases; unmatched junction bases: 3. This CDR3 spans 15 amino acids. Per the germline V gene, CDR1 is ENHRY and CDR2 is SYGVKD. DNA of the CDR3: TGTGCCATCAGTGAGTCACCGACAGGGGCCTACGAGCAGTACGTC. This encodes CAISESPTGAYEQYV.

Note on this clone: Other DNA sequences of this sample code for an identical CDR3. The chain has TRBV29-1 and TRBJ2-2; D is possibly TRBD2 (7 bases). The CDR3 covers 14 residues. V was shortened by 3 bases and J by 5 bases, with 13 bases between the two germline ends. The germline gives CDR1 SQVTM, CDR2 ANQGSEA. The CDR3 sequence is CSVEGGGRTGELFF. Written as DNA, the CDR3 is TGCAGCGTTGAGGGGGGGGGCCGTACCGGGGAGCTGTTTTTT.

This clone appeared a few times. This chain connects TRBV11-2 to TRBJ2-7, with D possibly being TRBD2 (6 bases). Deletions cut 5 bases from V and 1 base from J, with 9 bases between. From germline, CDR1 is SGHAT and CDR2 FQNNGV. The CDR3 length is 13 residues. CDR3 sequence: CASSLGGSYEQYF. The CDR3 coding sequence is TGTGCCAGCAGCCTAGGAGGGTCCTACGAGCAGTACTTC.

V is TRBV13 and J is TRBJ1-1; D is unresolved. V shed 5 bases and J shed 4 bases, with 11 bases lying between them. Germline CDR1 reads PRHDT; CDR2 reads FYEKMQ (reference sequence). This CDR3 contains 13 residues. CDR3 protein: CASSLGSGTEAFF. The DNA for the CDR3 is TGTGCCAGCAGCCTGGGGAGCGGCACTGAAGCTTTCTTT.

The V and J genes are TRBV27 and TRBJ1-4, with D possibly matching TRBD1 (5 bases). The V gene lost 5 bases and the J gene lost 8 bases, with 15 bases spanning the gap. The germline V gene has CDR1 MNHEY and CDR2 SMNVEV (reference sequence). This CDR3 has 14 residues. The CDR3 region has the DNA TGTGCCAGCAGTCCGGCACCGGGGGTAGAAAAACTGTTTTTT. It is translated as CASSPAPGVEKLFF. The full variable domain, its missing parts supplied by reference TRBV27 and TRBJ1-4, is EAQVTQNPRYLITVTGKKLTVTCSQNMNHEYMSWYRQDPGLGLRQIYYSMNVEVTDKGDVPEGYKVSRKEKRNFPLILESPSPNQTSLYFCASSPAPGVEKLFFGSGTQLSVL.

The rearrangement joins TRBV6-5 to TRBJ1-1; perhaps TRBD1 as D (6 bases). This CDR3 is built from 13 residues. With 8 bases removed from V and 0 bases from J, the gap between germline ends came to 10 bases. Germline CDR1 reads MNHEY; CDR2 reads SVGAGI. The CDR3 region is CASWDILNTEAFF. CDR3 bases: TGTGCCAGCTGGGACATCTTGAACACTGAAGCTTTCTTT.